The 3 T cell receptor beta chains below all came from one sample that was sequenced in a study of blood T cell repertoires in COVID-19. Here immunoSEQ multiplex PCR was the method, and the copy in TCRdb shows in-frame clones only, minus some. The sample lists fewer than 450,000 clones, around 90% occurring once. The sequenced sample consisted of PBMCs or T cells enriched from blood (not recorded which). Receptor source: a woman between 40 and 55 years old with acute COVID-19.

This clone was counted a few times. The chain is built from TRBV19 and TRBJ2-7; 10 positions agree with TRBD2. V was clipped by 0 bases and J by 4 bases; unmatched bases: 0. This CDR3 comprises 14 residues. CDR1 and CDR2 (germline): LNHDA, SQIVND (reference sequence). CDR3 sequence reads: CASSIEAGGYEQYF. CDR3 sequence (DNA): TGTGCCAGTAGTATAGAAGCGGGGGGGTACGAGCAGTACTTC.

Note on this clone: Other DNA sequences within the sample encode an identical CDR3. The chain uses TRBV30 and TRBJ1-5; D may be TRBD1 (5 bases). In germline, CDR1 is GTSNPN, CDR2 SVGIG (reference sequence). V was pared by 1 base and J by 4 bases, with 8 bases between. The CDR3 extends over 13 amino acids. The CDR3: CAWSGQGNQPQHF. CDR3 bases: TGTGCCTGGAGTGGCCAGGGTAATCAGCCCCAGCATTTT.

This sequence joins TRBV2 and TRBJ1-1; D is uncertain. V lost 6 bases and J lost 0, with 17 bases in between. The CDR3 consists of 16 residues. CDR1 and CDR2 from the germline V gene are SNHLY and FYNNEI. CDR3 in amino acids: CASSGLRGGLNTEAFF. CDR3 coding DNA: TGTGCCAGCAGCGGGCTACGAGGAGGCCTGAACACTGAAGCTTTCTTT.